These 21 T cell receptor beta chains were all obtained from the same sample, sequenced in a study. One entry per CDR3 protein, called by TCRdb with MiXCR from the RT-PCR reads. The data hold 650,000 to 800,000 distinct CDR3 sequences, with around 14% observed a single time. The sequencing input was memory CD4+ T cells from blood. These receptors all come from a female donor in good health, serving as a healthy control.

This clonotype was seen a handful of times. DNA for the CDR3: TGCAGTGCCCCGGGACTAGCGGGATTCAATGAGCAGTTCTTC. Amino acids: CSAPGLAGFNEQFF. This sequence joins TRBV20-1 and TRBJ2-1, with TRBD2 matching 13 bases. The CDR3 consists of 14 residues. Germline V gene data show CDR1 as DFQATT and CDR2 as SNEGSKA (reference sequence). V lost 6 bases to trimming and J lost 6 bases; unmatched junction nucleotides: 5.

A few counts support this clonotype. This chain's CDR3 is CASIEEVGTGSGYTF. CDR3 coding DNA: TGTGCCAGTATCGAGGAGGTGGGGACGGGATCAGGCTACACCTTC. The chain carries TRBV19 and TRBJ1-2; a possible D gene is TRBD1 (5 bases). From germline, CDR1 is LNHDA and CDR2 SQIVND (reference sequence). V was pared by 7 bases and J by 8 bases, with 23 bases between. The CDR3 length is 15 residues.

This clonotype has just a few counts. This sequence joins TRBV21-1 and TRBJ1-2; the table's D gene call, TRBD1, was not cross checked with the DNA. TRBV21-1 is tagged as a pseudogene. There are 16 residues in the CDR3. In DNA form, the CDR3 reads TGTGCCAGCAGCCACAGGGGGGCCCGACATTGTTATGGCTACACCTTC. Protein: CASSHRGARHCYGYTF.

This clonotype occurred many times. The chain has TRBV29-1 and TRBJ2-3; D call uncertain. The CDR3 runs 11 residues. The germline gives CDR1 SQVTM, CDR2 ANQGSEA. V lost 6 bases and J lost 3, with 7 bases in between. This CDR3 reads CSVRPTDTQYF. The CDR3 nucleotides are TGCAGCGTCCGGCCAACAGATACGCAGTATTTT.

This clonotype was found many times. The chain carries TRBV29-1 and TRBJ2-4; D not resolved. This CDR3 is built from 12 residues. In germline, CDR1 is SQVTM, CDR2 ANQGSEA. Trimming removed 1 base at V and 14 bases at J, with 15 bases between. The CDR3 nucleotides are TGCAGCGTTGAAGTGCAGAGTTCTAAGGAGTACTTC. Translated: CSVEVQSSKEYF.

This clonotype was detected ten times or more. CDR3 coding DNA: TGTGCCAGCAGTGACGGGGTGTCCGGGGAGCTGTTTTTT. This gives the protein CASSDGVSGELFF. The rearrangement links TRBV25-1 to TRBJ2-2, with TRBD2 as a possible D gene (5 bases). Germline V gives CDR1 MGHDK, CDR2 SYGVNS. This CDR3 comprises 13 residues. Trimming stripped 3 bases from V and 6 bases from J, with 8 bases between.

This clonotype was detected many times. The germline gene is not matched at one end of the junction; a read error may be the cause. The chain carries TRBV7-6 and TRBJ1-6; 7 bases line up with TRBD1. Per the germline V gene, CDR1 is SGHVS and CDR2 is FNYEAQ. This CDR3 spans 14 amino acids. In DNA form, the CDR3 reads TGCGCCAGCAGTAGGCAGGGGGATAATTCACCCCTCCACTTT. It encodes CASSRQGDNSPLHF.

The V gene is TRBV27, the J gene TRBJ1-1; D is perhaps TRBD1 (5 bases). Trimming removed 5 bases at V and 3 bases at J, with 16 bases between. This CDR3 is built from 15 residues. The germline gives CDR1 MNHEY, CDR2 SMNVEV (reference sequence). The CDR3 DNA reads TGTGCCAGCAGTCCGAACAAGGGGAAGGACACTGAAGCTTTCTTT. This encodes CASSPNKGKDTEAFF.

V and J are TRBV5-1 and TRBJ1-2; the D gene is possibly TRBD1 (5 bases). V was shortened by 0 bases and J by 5 bases, with 14 bases between the two germline ends. The CDR3 extends over 15 amino acids. Germline V gene lookup returns CDR1 SGHRS and CDR2 YFSETQ. The CDR3 nucleotides are TGCGCCAGCAGCTTGGCCTCGGGGGACCTGTATGGCTACACCTTC. It is translated as CASSLASGDLYGYTF.

This chain connects TRBV4-1 to TRBJ2-7, with 8 bases aligning to TRBD2. V was clipped by 2 bases and J by 2 bases; unmatched bases: 2. The length of the CDR3 is 14 residues. Germline values: CDR1 MGHRA, CDR2 YSYEKL. The CDR3 sequence is CASSQSGSTYEQYF. The DNA for the CDR3 is TGCGCCAGCAGCCAAAGCGGGAGCACCTACGAGCAGTACTTC.

This clonotype has a handful of counts. The chain recombines TRBV7-3 with TRBJ1-5, with D possibly TRBD1 on 6 matching bases. CDR3 size: 13 residues. Trimming pared 10 bases from V and 5 bases from J, leaving 15 bases between. Germline lookup yields CDR1 SGHTA and CDR2 FQGTGA. Here the CDR3 DNA reads TGTGCCACTGCACAGGGAAGAGATCAGCCCCAGCATTTT. The encoded protein is CATAQGRDQPQHF.

This clonotype was seen only a few times. The genes are TRBV5-1 and TRBJ1-6; the D is unclear. The germline V gene encodes CDR1 SGHRS and CDR2 YFSETQ. The CDR3 is 13 amino acids. V shed 4 bases and J shed 14 bases, with 16 bases lying between them. The CDR3 bases are TGCGCCAGCAGCCCCGATCTAGACGGCACCCTCCACTTT. Its translation: CASSPDLDGTLHF.

Many counts were recorded for this clonotype. J is TRBJ2-2 and V is TRBV6-4; D uncertain. CDR1 is MRHNA, CDR2 SNTAGT, per germline. This CDR3 spans 12 amino acids. Trimming removed 2 bases from V and 9 bases from J, with 7 bases in between. CDR3: CASSDGFRELFF. The CDR3 DNA follows: TGTGCCAGCAGTGACGGGTTCCGGGAGCTGTTTTTT.

There are a few counts of this clonotype. The chain is built from TRBV6-1 and TRBJ2-3; the match to TRBD2 covers 10 bases. With V trimmed by 4 bases and J by 5 bases, 15 bases remained unmatched. From germline, CDR1 is MNHNS and CDR2 SASEGT. CDR3 length: 18 amino acids. CDR3 sequence (DNA): TGTGCCAGCAGTGTGCACCTTTTCACTAGCGGGACACAAGATACGCAGTATTTT. This encodes CASSVHLFTSGTQDTQYF.

The sample holds a few counts of this clonotype. V gene TRBV20-1 combines with J gene TRBJ2-1; TRBD2 matches 10 bases. The CDR3 has 18 residues. Trimming cost V 5 bases and J 5 bases; bases outside gene matches: 18. Germline V gene sequence: CDR1 DFQATT, CDR2 SNEGSKA (reference sequence). CDR3 residues: CSAHGPLAGAGINNEQFF. DNA for the CDR3: TGCAGTGCTCATGGACCCCTAGCGGGGGCCGGAATCAACAATGAGCAGTTCTTC.

V usage is TRBV6-2 or TRBV6-3 and J usage is TRBJ2-5; TRBD1 might be the D (6 bases). V was cut by 6 bases and J by 4 bases, with 24 bases left in between. The CDR3 spans 17 residues. Germline-derived CDR1 and CDR2 are MNHEY and SVGEGT. The CDR3 DNA follows: TGTGCCAGCAGGAATGTAGGGGGAGTGCGCGGAAGAGAGACCCAGTACTTC. It encodes CASRNVGGVRGRETQYF.

V is TRBV10-3 and J is TRBJ2-1, with a possible D match to TRBD1 (7 bases). Germline lookup yields CDR1 ENHRY and CDR2 SYGVKD. Trimming pared 8 bases from V and 1 base from J, leaving 12 bases between. The CDR3 loop spans 14 amino acids. The CDR3 sequence is CAIGRTGSYNEQFF. Here the CDR3 DNA reads TGTGCCATCGGGAGGACAGGATCCTACAATGAGCAGTTCTTC.

This clonotype was recorded at least ten times. The rearrangement uses TRBV29-1 and TRBJ2-5; 8 nucleotides match TRBD1. This CDR3 region has 14 residues. Germline V CDR1 and CDR2: SQVTM, ANQGSEA. J gave up 4 bases and V 3 bases, and 7 bases lay outside the gene matches. CDR3 loop: CSVDKDRVLETQYF. In DNA, the CDR3 is TGCAGCGTTGACAAGGACAGGGTGCTAGAGACCCAGTACTTC.

V gene TRBV7-9 combines with J gene TRBJ1-2; D is unresolved. The CDR3 length is 15 residues. Per the germline V gene, CDR1 is SEHNR and CDR2 is FQNEAQ (reference sequence). With 5 bases removed from V and 4 bases from J, the gap between germline ends came to 17 bases. In DNA, the CDR3 is TGTGCCAGCAGCCCCCGGACCCTAGAGGCCTATGGCTACACCTTC. Protein sequence: CASSPRTLEAYGYTF.

This clonotype has just a few counts. This chain joins TRBV6-2 or TRBV6-3 and TRBJ2-7; 7 bases align to TRBD1. From germline, CDR1 is MNHEY and CDR2 SVGEGT. Losses at the gene ends were 9 bases for V and 6 bases for J; bases not matched to a gene: 11. The CDR3 length is 13 residues. CDR3 nucleotides: TGTGCCAGTAGGCCGACAGGGTCCGGCGAGCAGTACTTC. Translated, it gives CASRPTGSGEQYF.

The CDR3 spells CASSYSQTRSEQFF. The DNA for the CDR3 is TGTGCCAGCAGTTACTCACAGACTAGGTCTGAGCAGTTCTTC. The gene calls are TRBV6-6 and TRBJ2-1; tentative D call: TRBD2 (6 bases). The length of the CDR3 is 14 residues. Deletions cut 0 bases from V and 9 bases from J, with 12 bases between. Germline CDR1 reads MNHNY; CDR2 reads SVGAGI (reference sequence).